Below are 8 T cell receptor beta chains sequenced from a single sample in a study of CD8+ T cells in alopecia areata. Reverse transcription of extracted RNA yielded cDNA, which provided the sequencing template. Produced via immunoSEQ multiplex PCR; TCRdb's table is partial and in-frame only. The sample records 100,000 to 150,000 clones, approximately 48% being singletons. Sequences were derived from CD8+ T cells sorted from blood, sampled at week 0. These receptors all stem from a human donor with alopecia areata.

The chain joins TRBV4-3 to TRBJ2-7, with D hard to call. From germline, CDR1 is LGHNA and CDR2 YSLEER. The ends were cut back, 0 bases at V and 5 bases at J, with 17 bases in the middle. The CDR3 has 16 amino acids. The CDR3 DNA reads as TGCGCCAGCAGCCAAGAGGTGGTGAAGGAAGGGCACGAGCAGTACTTC. Encoded protein: CASSQEVVKEGHEQYF.

The chain combines TRBV29-1 with TRBJ1-2, with D perhaps matching TRBD1 (6 bases). Germline CDR1 reads SQVTM; CDR2 reads ANQGSEA. V shed 6 bases and J shed 7 bases, with 21 bases lying between them. The CDR3 is 14 amino acids. Here the CDR3 reads CSVGSQGTSVGYTF. CDR3 nucleotide sequence: TGCAGCGTGGGGTCCCAGGGGACGTCAGTTGGCTACACCTTC.

This clone was detected once. The rearrangement links TRBV7-9 to TRBJ1-5; 10 nucleotides match TRBD1. This CDR3 comprises 18 residues. Germline assignment: CDR1 SEHNR and CDR2 FQNEAQ (reference sequence). V lost 1 base to trimming and J lost 3 bases; unmatched junction nucleotides: 9. The CDR3 here is CASSLGPGQGIYNQPQHF. CDR3 bases: TGTGCCAGCAGCTTAGGACCGGGACAGGGGATCTACAATCAGCCCCAGCATTTT.

The chain employs TRBV6-5 and TRBJ1-5; D uncertain. The CDR3 spans 13 residues. V lost 7 bases and J 3 bases, leaving 10 bases between the germline ends. Looked up from germline, CDR1 is MNHEY and CDR2 is SVGAGI. Written as DNA, the CDR3 is TGTGCCAGCACCTGGGGTCCCAATCAGCCCCAGCATTTT. As protein: CASTWGPNQPQHF.

Written as DNA, the CDR3 is TGTGCCAGCAGCTTGGGGCCAGACCAAGAGACCCAGTACTTC. It specifies CASSLGPDQETQYF. V usage is TRBV5-4 and J usage is TRBJ2-5; no clear D gene. CDR1 is SGHNT, CDR2 YYREEE, per germline (reference sequence). This CDR3 is 14 amino acids long. Trimming took off 0 bases at V and 0 bases at J, with 6 bases between the two ends.

The rearrangement joins TRBV9 to TRBJ2-7, with D possibly TRBD1 on 6 matching bases. The CDR3 extends over 14 amino acids. The V and J ends lost 3 bases and 0 bases respectively, with 10 bases between them. Germline CDR1 reads SGDLS; CDR2 reads YYNGEE. The CDR3 DNA reads TGTGCCAGCAGCGAGGGGGACGTCTCCTACGAGCAGTACTTC. Amino acid sequence: CASSEGDVSYEQYF.

In this sample, this clone turned up a few times. This chain links TRBV29-1 with TRBJ2-7; 7 bases fit TRBD1. CDR1 is SQVTM and CDR2 is ANQGSEA in the germline V gene. V shed 5 bases and J 1 base; nucleotides not matched to a gene: 11. The length of the CDR3 is 15 residues. In DNA, the CDR3 is TGCAGCGTTTGGCAACCTGGACAGGAGTCCTACGAGCAGTACTTC. Protein sequence: CSVWQPGQESYEQYF.

The chain joins TRBV27 to TRBJ1-2; D possibly corresponds to TRBD1 (5 bases). The CDR3 is 13 residues long. The germline V gene has CDR1 MNHEY and CDR2 SMNVEV (reference sequence). Trimming shortened V by 4 bases and J by 4 bases, and 10 bases separated the two germline ends. The DNA of the CDR3 is TGTGCCAGCAGTTCCGCGACAGCCTATGGCTACACCTTC. It is translated as CASSSATAYGYTF.